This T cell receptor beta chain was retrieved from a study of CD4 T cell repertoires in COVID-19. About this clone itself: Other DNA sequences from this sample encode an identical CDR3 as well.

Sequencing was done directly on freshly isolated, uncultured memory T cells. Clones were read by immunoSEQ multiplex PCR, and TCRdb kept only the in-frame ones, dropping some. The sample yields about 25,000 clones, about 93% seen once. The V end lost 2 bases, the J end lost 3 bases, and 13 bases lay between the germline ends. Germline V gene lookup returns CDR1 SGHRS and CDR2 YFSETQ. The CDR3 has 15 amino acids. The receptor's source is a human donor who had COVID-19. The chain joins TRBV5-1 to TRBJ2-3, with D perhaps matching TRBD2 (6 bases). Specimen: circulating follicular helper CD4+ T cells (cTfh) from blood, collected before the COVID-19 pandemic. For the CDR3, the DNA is TGCGCCAGCAGCTTTGAACAGAGCGGGACAGATACGCAGTATTTT. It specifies CASSFEQSGTDTQYF.